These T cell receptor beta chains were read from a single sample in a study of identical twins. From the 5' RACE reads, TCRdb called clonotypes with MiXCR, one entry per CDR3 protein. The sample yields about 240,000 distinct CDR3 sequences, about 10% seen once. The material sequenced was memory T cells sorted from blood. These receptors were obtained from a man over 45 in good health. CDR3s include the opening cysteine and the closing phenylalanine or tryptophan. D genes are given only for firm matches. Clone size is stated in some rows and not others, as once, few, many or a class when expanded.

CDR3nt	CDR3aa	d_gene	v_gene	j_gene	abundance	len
TGTGCCAGCAACAAGAACAGAGATAATCAGCCCCAGCATTTT	CASNKNRDNQPQHF	-	TRBV28	TRBJ1-5	once	14
TGTGCCAGCAGCTTAGTGGGTCGGGCGGGTTCCCAAGAGACCCAGTACTTC	CASSLVGRAGSQETQYF	-	TRBV7-2	TRBJ2-5	few	17
TGCAGTCCATACAAAACCGGGACTTTGATGAACACTGAAGCTTTCTTT	CSPYKTGTLMNTEAFF	-	TRBV20-1	TRBJ1-1	few	16
TGTGCCAGCAGTTTACTCAGGGCTGGCGAGCAGTACTTC	CASSLLRAGEQYF	-	TRBV12-3/TRBV12-4	TRBJ2-7	-	13
TGTGCCAGCAGCAAACAGGGCGTCGTCTCCTACGAGCAGTACTTC	CASSKQGVVSYEQYF	-	TRBV2	TRBJ2-7	-	15
TGCGCCAGCAGCTTGGCCAAGGGGGATACGCAGTATTTT	CASSLAKGDTQYF	-	TRBV5-1	TRBJ2-3	many	13
TGCGCCAGCAGCTTGGGAGGGCAGGGGAACACTGAAGCTTTCTTT	CASSLGGQGNTEAFF	-	TRBV5-1	TRBJ1-1	many	15
TGTGCCAGCAGTTTTGCGACTAGCGGGATGCAAGAGACCCAGTACTTC	CASSFATSGMQETQYF	TRBD2	TRBV28	TRBJ2-5	many	16
TGTGCCAGCAGCTTAGTGACTGATAATTCACCCCTCCACTTT	CASSLVTDNSPLHF	-	TRBV7-2	TRBJ1-6	-	14
TGTGCCAGCTCACCAGGGGGGCCCGATGTGAACACTGAAGCTTTCTTT	CASSPGGPDVNTEAFF	-	TRBV18	TRBJ1-1	-	16
TGCATAGCGGTTAACTCCTACAATGAGCAGTTCTTC	CIAVNSYNEQFF	-	TRBV29-1	TRBJ2-1	few	12
TGCGCAACCGGGACAGGGATGTCCGAGACCCAGTACTTC	CATGTGMSETQYF	TRBD1	TRBV5-1	TRBJ2-5	many	13
TGTGCCAGCAGTTTAGAGTACACTGAAGCTTTCTTT	CASSLEYTEAFF	-	TRBV12-3/TRBV12-4	TRBJ1-1	many	12
TGTGCCAGCTCACCACCGATGGCGGGGAACACTGAAGCTTTCTTT	CASSPPMAGNTEAFF	-	TRBV18	TRBJ1-1	few	15
TGTGCCAGCAGCCAAGATAGGGTAGCTGGAAACACCATATATTTT	CASSQDRVAGNTIYF	-	TRBV4-2	TRBJ1-3	-	15